The 4 T cell receptor beta chains reported below all come from one sample, sequenced in a study of identical twins. Using its own MiXCR run on the 5' RACE reads, TCRdb lists one record per CDR3 protein. Among a few hundred thousand distinct CDR3 sequences listed, approximately 14% were seen once. The same specimen was also included in a second study, on yellow fever vaccine responses in identical twins.

The sample consisted of CD4+ T cells sorted from blood. These receptor sequences come from a woman younger than 30 in good health.

This clonotype showed up just a few times. The V gene is TRBV29-1, the J gene TRBJ2-3; TRBD2 is a possible D gene (6 bases). This CDR3 region has 15 residues. Trimming took 6 bases from V and 0 from J, leaving 16 bases between them. Germline CDR1 is SQVTM and CDR2 is ANQGSEA. CDR3 DNA sequence: TGCAGCGTAACCACCCTTAGCGGAAGCACAGATACGCAGTATTTT. Residues: CSVTTLSGSTDTQYF.

This clonotype was seen a handful of times. V is TRBV12-3 or TRBV12-4 and J is TRBJ1-5, with a weak D call TRBD1 (5 bases). V was pared by 8 bases and J by 2 bases, with 13 bases between. This CDR3 spans 14 amino acids. This chain's CDR3 is CASAFGTGNQPQHF. CDR3 sequence (DNA): TGTGCCAGCGCCTTCGGGACGGGCAATCAGCCCCAGCATTTT.

This clonotype appeared a few times. The chain joins TRBV20-1 to TRBJ2-1, with D unclear. The CDR3 runs to 11 residues. CDR1 and CDR2 (germline): DFQATT, SNEGSKA (reference sequence). The V end lost 6 bases, the J end lost 7 bases, and 10 bases lay between the germline ends. CDR3 region: CSAKPQNEQFF. In DNA form, the CDR3 reads TGCAGTGCAAAGCCCCAGAATGAGCAGTTCTTC.

The rearrangement uses TRBV20-1 and TRBJ2-3; D is possibly TRBD2 (6 bases). Per the germline V gene, CDR1 is DFQATT and CDR2 is SNEGSKA (reference sequence). The CDR3 has 14 amino acids. CDR3 amino acids: CSAGVGGDINTQYF. For the CDR3, the DNA is TGCAGCGCCGGGGTGGGGGGAGATATTAATACGCAGTATTTT.